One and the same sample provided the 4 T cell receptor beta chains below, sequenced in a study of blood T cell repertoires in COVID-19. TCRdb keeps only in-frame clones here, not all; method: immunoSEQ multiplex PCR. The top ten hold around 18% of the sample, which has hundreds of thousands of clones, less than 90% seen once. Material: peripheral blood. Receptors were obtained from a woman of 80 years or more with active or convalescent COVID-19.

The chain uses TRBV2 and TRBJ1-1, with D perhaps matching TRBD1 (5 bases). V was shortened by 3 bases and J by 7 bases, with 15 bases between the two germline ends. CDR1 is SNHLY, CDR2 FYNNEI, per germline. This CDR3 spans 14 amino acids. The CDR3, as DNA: TGTGCCAGCAGTGATCCCGGTGGGGGGTTTGAAGCTTTCTTT. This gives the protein CASSDPGGGFEAFF.

The CDR3 coding sequence is TGCGCCAGCAGCTTGGGGACAGAGGGAGAGCAGTTCTTC. Amino acids: CASSLGTEGEQFF. The chain recombines TRBV5-1 with TRBJ2-1, with D perhaps TRBD1 (6 bases). V lost 0 bases to trimming and J lost 10 bases, with 11 bases between them. Germline V gene sequence: CDR1 SGHRS, CDR2 YFSETQ. This CDR3 has 13 amino acids.

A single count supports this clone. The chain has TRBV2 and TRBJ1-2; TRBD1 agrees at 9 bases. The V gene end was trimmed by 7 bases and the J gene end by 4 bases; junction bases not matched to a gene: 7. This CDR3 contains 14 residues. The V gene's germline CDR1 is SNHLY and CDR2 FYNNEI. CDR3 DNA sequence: TGTGCCAGCATGAGGACAGGGGACTTCTATGGCTACACCTTC. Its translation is CASMRTGDFYGYTF.

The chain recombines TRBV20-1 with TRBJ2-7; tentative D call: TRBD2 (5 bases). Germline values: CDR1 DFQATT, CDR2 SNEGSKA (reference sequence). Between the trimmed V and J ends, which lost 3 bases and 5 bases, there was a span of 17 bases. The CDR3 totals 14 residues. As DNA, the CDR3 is TGCAGTGCTAGTGGGAAGCTAGCTACGGACGAGCAGTACTTC. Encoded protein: CSASGKLATDEQYF.